This T cell receptor beta chain was sequenced for a study of T cell clonality in common variable immunodeficiency. This clone has at least ten counts. Its antigen is still unknown. The read halts 3 residues ahead of the CDR3 end, with the missing end drawn from the germline J gene. CVID and control samples used equivalent genomic DNA input. TCRdb's copy holds only in-frame clones and misses some; the assay was immunoSEQ multiplex PCR. The sample offers 32,000 or so clones and no singletons, the top ten holding roughly 6.1%. Germline V gives CDR1 DFQATT, CDR2 SNEGSKA (reference sequence). With V trimmed by 0 bases and J by 4 bases, 13 bases remained unmatched. The CDR3 sequence is 17 residues long. Whole-study results and caveats: Common variable immunodeficiency TCR beta sequences reportedly had fewer deletions and N-nucleotide insertions.

CVID subjects were about 14 female and 29 male, aged about 9 to 65. Blood came from CVID subjects not ill and not taking immunomodulatory or immunosuppressive medication. Sequenced: peripheral blood mononuclear cells. This clonotype originated in a human donor with common variable immunodeficiency. The genes are TRBV20-1 and TRBJ2-5, with 8 bases that match TRBD2. Incomplete CDR3 DNA: TGCAGTGCTAGAGATCAGGCGGCGGGGGGTGGATTAGAGACC. Its translation is CSARDQAAGGGLET. Given in full, the CDR3 is CSARDQAAGGGLETQYF.